This entry lists 18 T cell receptor beta chains sequenced from one sample in a study of T cell responses to AZD1222 COVID-19 vaccine. Only in-frame clones appear in the TCRdb table, and some are missing; sequencing was by immunoSEQ multiplex PCR. The sample lists roughly 69,000 clones, about four fifths seen once, with about an eighth in the top ten. Sample: peripheral blood, taken 28 days after the second AZD1222 dose. The receptors were sampled from an adult who received the AZD1222 COVID-19 vaccine.

J is TRBJ2-7 and V is TRBV30, with TRBD1 identical over 7 bases. Germline trimming cut 1 base from V and 0 bases from J; bases unmatched to any gene: 9. Germline values: CDR1 GTSNPN, CDR2 SVGIG (reference sequence). CDR3 length: 16 amino acids. The CDR3 reads CAWSGPVTGVSYEQYF. The CDR3 DNA reads as TGTGCCTGGAGTGGGCCTGTTACAGGGGTCTCCTACGAGCAGTACTTC.

V and J are TRBV13 and TRBJ2-7; 9 bases map to TRBD1. This CDR3 contains 15 residues. V dropped 3 bases and J dropped 2; count of bases not matched to a gene: 5. Germline CDR1 and CDR2: PRHDT and FYEKMQ (reference sequence). CDR3 region: CASSFGDRDTYEQYF. CDR3 coding DNA: TGTGCCAGCAGCTTCGGGGACAGGGACACCTACGAGCAGTACTTC.

This clone was detected a few times. The rearrangement links TRBV3-1 (or the pseudogene TRBV3-2) to TRBJ1-2; D unclear. This CDR3 region has 14 residues. Deletions cut 2 bases from V and 3 bases from J, with 10 bases between. CDR1 is LGHDT, CDR2 YNNKEL, per germline (reference sequence). In DNA form, the CDR3 reads TGTGCCAGCAGCCAACTATTAAGGGACTATGGCTACACCTTC. Translated, it gives CASSQLLRDYGYTF.

This clone occurred once. This sequence joins TRBV3-1 (or the pseudogene TRBV3-2) and TRBJ2-3, with D maybe TRBD1 (5 bases). Germline loops: CDR1 LGHDT, CDR2 YNNKEL (reference sequence). V was clipped by 6 bases and J by 2 bases, with 6 bases between them. The CDR3 is made up of 12 amino acids. The CDR3 loop reads CASRDTTDTQYF. In DNA form, the CDR3 reads TGTGCCAGCAGGGACACCACAGATACGCAGTATTTT.

The rearrangement uses TRBV10-1 and TRBJ2-3; D is ambiguous. V lost 6 bases, J lost 5 bases, and 12 bases lay in between. CDR3 length: 13 residues. Germline V lookup: CDR1 WNHNN, CDR2 SYGVQD (reference sequence). CDR3: CASSGRLGDTQYF. The CDR3 nucleotides are TGCGCCAGCAGCGGCAGACTTGGAGATACGCAGTATTTT.

The gene calls are TRBV7-9 and TRBJ2-5, with 8 bases aligning to TRBD2. Germline values: CDR1 SEHNR, CDR2 FQNEAQ (reference sequence). V lost 5 bases and J lost 5; bases outside the gene matches: 10. This CDR3 spans 15 amino acids. CDR3 in DNA: TGTGCCAGCAGCCCCAGTCGGGGGGGCGAGGAGACCCAGTACTTC. Protein sequence: CASSPSRGGEETQYF. The whole variable domain, remainder taken from reference TRBV7-9 and TRBJ2-5, is DTGVSQNPRHKITKRGQNVTFRCDPISEHNRLYWYRQTLGQGPEFLTYFQNEAQLEKSRLLSDRFSAERPKGSFSTLEIQRTEQGDSAMYLCASSPSRGGEETQYFGPGTRLLVL.

This chain joins TRBV30 and TRBJ2-6; possible D gene TRBD2, 6 bases. The V end was cut by 7 bases, the J end by 0 bases, with 16 bases between. CDR1 is GTSNPN, CDR2 SVGIG, per germline (reference sequence). This CDR3 region has 16 residues. This CDR3 reads CAYLPPEGSGANVLTF. CDR3 bases: TGTGCCTACCTACCACCGGAGGGCTCTGGGGCCAACGTCCTGACTTTC.

This clone was counted only a few times. The chain employs TRBV7-6 and TRBJ2-1; maybe TRBD2 (5 bases). The germline gives CDR1 SGHVS, CDR2 FNYEAQ. This CDR3 contains 17 residues. The V and J ends lost 0 bases and 0 bases respectively, with 12 bases between them. The CDR3 loop reads CASSLASAARSYNEQFF. The CDR3 nucleotides are TGTGCCAGCAGCTTAGCGTCAGCGGCGCGCTCCTACAATGAGCAGTTCTTC.

This clone came up once. This chain connects TRBV5-1 to TRBJ1-1; no reliable D call. This CDR3 is 12 amino acids long. Germline V lookup: CDR1 SGHRS, CDR2 YFSETQ. Trimming pared 0 bases from V and 7 bases from J, leaving 7 bases between. CDR3 loop: CASSLDDVEAFF. The CDR3 DNA sequence: TGCGCCAGCAGCTTGGATGACGTTGAAGCTTTCTTT.

The chain couples TRBV19 to TRBJ2-2; perhaps TRBD1 as D (6 bases). Trimming took off 11 bases at V and 4 bases at J, with 20 bases between the two ends. This CDR3 is built from 15 residues. Germline V gene data show CDR1 as LNHDA and CDR2 as SQIVND (reference sequence). Here the CDR3 DNA reads TGTGCCTCGCAAGGGGGATCTGAAGGCACCGGGGAGCTGTTTTTT. It yields the protein CASQGGSEGTGELFF.

The chain uses TRBV3-1 (or the pseudogene TRBV3-2) and TRBJ2-3, with 12 bases that match TRBD2. The CDR3 sequence is 15 residues long. The germline V gene has CDR1 LGHDT and CDR2 YNNKEL (reference sequence). V gave up 7 bases and J gave up 5 bases; unmatched junction bases: 7. CDR3 coding DNA: TGTGCCAGCACGGGGCTAGCGGGGGGGCTAGATACGCAGTATTTT. This encodes CASTGLAGGLDTQYF.

This chain links TRBV7-2 with TRBJ1-6; no firm D call. Trimming removed 5 bases from V and 5 bases from J, with 19 bases in between. Germline V gives CDR1 SGHTA, CDR2 FQGNSA. The CDR3 totals 17 residues. Here the CDR3 DNA reads TGTGCCAGCAGCCTACTCCGAGGAGTTAACGATAATTCACCCCTCCACTTT. Translating gives CASSLLRGVNDNSPLHF.

This clone was seen only a few times. This chain connects TRBV6-5 to TRBJ1-2; 7 positions agree with TRBD1. Looked up from germline, CDR1 is MNHEY and CDR2 is SVGAGI. The CDR3 runs to 16 residues. V lost 1 base and J lost 2; bases outside the gene matches: 7. As DNA, the CDR3 is TGTGCCAGCAGTTACTTTAATATGGGACAGAACTATGGCTACACCTTC. It yields the protein CASSYFNMGQNYGYTF.

The V gene is TRBV2, the J gene TRBJ1-6, with no clear D. Germline V gene sequence: CDR1 SNHLY, CDR2 FYNNEI. This CDR3 region has 13 residues. Trimming removed 6 bases at V and 0 bases at J, with 3 bases between. The CDR3 protein is CASRGSYNSPLHF. Written as DNA, the CDR3 is TGTGCCAGCAGGGGCTCCTATAATTCACCCCTCCACTTT.

This chain uses TRBV5-1 with TRBJ2-3; D is unresolved. V was trimmed by 4 bases and J by 2 bases, leaving 14 bases between them. Germline CDR1 reads SGHRS; CDR2 reads YFSETQ. There are 15 residues in the CDR3. The CDR3 sequence: CASSKNAQHTDTQYF. The CDR3 nucleotides read TGCGCCAGCAGCAAAAATGCCCAGCACACAGATACGCAGTATTTT.

This chain connects TRBV3-1 (or the pseudogene TRBV3-2) to TRBJ2-5; 9 nucleotides match TRBD2. V was clipped by 2 bases and J by 0 bases; unmatched bases: 7. The CDR3 sequence is 17 residues long. Per the germline V gene, CDR1 is LGHDT and CDR2 is YNNKEL (reference sequence). In DNA form, the CDR3 reads TGTGCCAGCAGCCAATGGAAGCTAGCGGGGAACCAAGAGACCCAGTACTTC. Protein product: CASSQWKLAGNQETQYF.

This sequence joins TRBV24-1 and TRBJ2-3; the D gene is possibly TRBD2 (6 bases). This CDR3 is 16 amino acids long. The germline V gene encodes CDR1 KGHDR and CDR2 SFDVKD. Trimming shortened V by 4 bases and J by 5 bases, and 18 bases separated the two germline ends. CDR3 sequence (DNA): TGTGCCACCAGTGACCCCACGCGGGGAGTTGGAGATACGCAGTATTTT. Its translation is CATSDPTRGVGDTQYF.

The V call is TRBV28, the J call TRBJ1-2; possible D gene TRBD1, 6 bases. The CDR3 loop spans 13 amino acids. CDR1 and CDR2 from the germline V gene are MDHEN and SYDVKM. V lost 7 bases to trimming and J lost 1 base, with 10 bases between them. Here the CDR3 DNA reads TGTGCCAGCAAAGGACAGAATAACTATGGCTACACCTTC. This encodes CASKGQNNYGYTF.